What follows describes a single T cell receptor beta chain. Its antigen is unidentified. The data originate from a study of T-cell memory formation after mild COVID-19. Study at large: In these data, TCR clusters were largely donor specific. Overall study results and limits: Prior to infection, memory already included some responding clones, suggesting cross-reactive memory joined. Contracting CD4+ clones lay largely in CM and EM, with CD8+ ones residing in EMRA. Second-wave clones with a day 37 peak had unconfirmed SARS-CoV-2 specificity.

TCRdb itself ran the 5' RACE reads through MiXCR, one entry per CDR3 protein. Altogether about 250,000 distinct CDR3 sequences are present, 15% being singletons, with the ten largest covering 2% to 2.5%. The V end was cut by 0 bases, the J end by 7 bases, with 16 bases between. The CDR3 extends over 16 amino acids. Germline CDR1 and CDR2: LNHNV and YYDKDF (reference sequence). Sequencing used PBMCs or a T cell subset sorted from them (not recorded which). The genes are TRBV15 and TRBJ2-1; TRBD1 is a possible D gene (5 bases). This sequence was found in an adult woman who had mild COVID-19 (a few samples of this study predate the infection). Cell type and time point are not known. CDR3 loop: CATSRETRVGNNEQFF. The CDR3 nucleotides are TGTGCCACCAGCAGAGAGACCAGGGTGGGTAATAATGAGCAGTTCTTC.